This TCR beta chain emerged from a study of neurological immune-mediated disorders. A total of 2 million PBMCs stored at -80 degrees C provided the unsorted libraries. The germline V gene has CDR1 SGHRS and CDR2 YFSETQ. The CDR3 extends over 15 amino acids. The V segment lost 4 bases and the J segment 7 bases; nucleotides outside the gene matches: 9. Synthesis of cDNA was accomplished via 5'RACE employing 10-nucleotide random UMIs. Via MiXCR, TCRdb re-called the 5' RACE reads, giving one row per CDR3 protein. The table lists roughly 80,000 distinct CDR3 sequences, approximately 10% of them singletons. This clonotype was counted at least ten times.

This chain connects TRBV5-1 to TRBJ2-3; 10 nucleotides line up with TRBD1. The clonotype was recovered from a man aged 35-49 years in good health. The sample consisted of PBMCs. The DNA of the CDR3 is TGCGCCAGCAGCACGGAGACAGGGGGCGCATATACGCAGTATTTT. It codes for CASSTETGGAYTQYF. Looking up the rest from reference TRBV5-1 and TRBJ2-3 gives the full variable domain: KAGVTQTPRYLIKTRGQQVTLSCSPISGHRSVSWYQQTPGQGLQFLFEYFSETQRNKGNFPGRFSGRQFSNSRSEMNVSTLELGDSALYLCASSTETGGAYTQYFGPGTRLTVL.